Only a few counts were recorded for the clone carrying this TCR beta chain. Its cognate antigen is unknown. The sample originates from a study of beta chain features in type 1 diabetes. The study's findings and limits: Insertions at VDJ junctions were less frequent in type 1 diabetes patients. These patients also deleted more nucleotides at the same junctions. A moderate, significant TCRB CDR3 shortening appeared in type 1 diabetes across four CD4+ subsets.

Expressed TCRB transcripts got sequenced, as all isolated RNA was reverse transcribed. Samples of naive, central memory and regulatory T cells yielded a mean of about 3.9 million reads. This table comes from immunoSEQ multiplex PCR, and its TCRdb copy is limited to in-frame clones, with some not included. This table has roughly 730,000 clones, 13% appearing once. V was cut by 8 bases and J by 5 bases, with 7 bases left in between. The germline V gene encodes CDR1 MNHNS and CDR2 SASEGT. The CDR3 is made up of 12 amino acids. Sequencing input: naive CD4+ T cells from blood. The rearrangement uses TRBV6-1 and TRBJ2-6, with D unclear. This receptor was obtained from a man between 18 and 35 years old with type 1 diabetes. In DNA form, the CDR3 reads TGTGCCAGCCCGTTTCGGGCCAACGTCCTGACTTTC. Translated, it gives CASPFRANVLTF.